Listed below are T cell receptor beta chains from one sample, sequenced in a study of blood T cell repertoires in COVID-19. The assay was immunoSEQ multiplex PCR, and TCRdb's table has in-frame clones only and misses some. Of 150,000 to 200,000 clones listed, approximately 95% were seen once; the top ten hold about 2%. Sequencing was performed on peripheral blood. The receptors originated from a woman aged 55 to 70 with COVID-19, enrolled during active disease. CDR3s include the opening cysteine and the closing phenylalanine or tryptophan. The D gene is left open where the match is weak. Not every row has a clone size; where given, it reads once, few, many or a size class.

v_gene	abundance	j_gene	d_gene	CDR3nt	CDR3aa
TRBV11-2	.	TRBJ2-7	.	TGTGCCAGCAGCTCCCCGGCGGTCTTCGAGCAGTACTTC	CASSSPAVFEQYF
TRBV10-3	.	TRBJ2-7	.	TGTGCCATCAGTGAGTTGAGACCGCGCGGTTCCGAGCAGTACTTC	CAISELRPRGSEQYF
TRBV7-2	.	TRBJ1-1	.	TGTGCCAGCAGCTTACGGAGGGGGGGCAACACTGAAGCTTTCTTT	CASSLRRGGNTEAFF
TRBV5-4	.	TRBJ2-7	TRBD1	TGTGCCAGCAGCACCGGGACAGTAAACGAGCAGTACTTC	CASSTGTVNEQYF
TRBV3-1/TRBV3-2	.	TRBJ1-3	.	TGTGCCAGCAGCCAAGAACAAGTGATCGGGGGAGGTGGAAACACCATATATTTT	CASSQEQVIGGGGNTIYF
TRBV6-2/TRBV6-3	.	TRBJ1-6	.	TGTGCCAGCAGTCCCGTTACGGGGGTCCTAATCTGGCCCTATAATTCACCCCTCCACTTT	CASSPVTGVLIWPYNSPLHF
TRBV6-5	.	TRBJ1-5	TRBD1	TGTGCCAGCAGCGCAACAGGGGATCAGCCCCAGCATTTT	CASSATGDQPQHF
TRBV14	once	TRBJ1-2	.	TGTGCCAGCAGCCAAGATTTGGGAGGGGTCGGCTACACCTTC	CASSQDLGGVGYTF
TRBV6-5	.	TRBJ1-1	TRBD1	TGTGCCAGCAGTTACTCGAGAACCATACAGGGGACTGAAGCTTTCTTT	CASSYSRTIQGTEAFF
TRBV18	.	TRBJ2-1	.	TGTGCCAGATCAGGGCTGGACAATGAGCAGTTCTTC	CARSGLDNEQFF
TRBV19	few	TRBJ2-7	.	TGTGCCAGTAGTATTCCCTTAGTCGACGAGCAGTACTTC	CASSIPLVDEQYF
TRBV7-9	.	TRBJ2-5	.	TGTGCCAGCAGCTATGGAATCACAGGTACCCAAGAGACCCAGTACTTC	CASSYGITGTQETQYF
TRBV11-1	.	TRBJ1-1	.	TGTGCCAGCCAGGACAGACTCCATCCCGTTGAAGCTTTCTTT	CASQDRLHPVEAFF
TRBV29-1	.	TRBJ1-2	.	TGCAGCGCGCGGGGGGTTGGCTACACCTTC	CSARGVGYTF
TRBV10-3	once	TRBJ2-7	.	TGTGCCATCACACCAGGTCGGGGTTACGAGCAGTACTTC	CAITPGRGYEQYF
TRBV6-6	.	TRBJ2-7	TRBD2	TGTGCCAGCAGTTCCCACTCCTACGGGGGGGCCTACGAGCAGTACTTC	CASSSHSYGGAYEQYF
TRBV5-6	.	TRBJ2-5	.	TGTGCCAGCAGCTTGAGAGTGATGAGGGGGCAAGAGACCCAGTACTTC	CASSLRVMRGQETQYF
TRBV19	.	TRBJ1-1	.	TGTGCCAGTATGAAGAGGGCGAACACTGAAGCTTTCTTT	CASMKRANTEAFF
TRBV4-2	.	TRBJ2-2	TRBD2	TGTGCCAGCAGCCTTAGCGGGGGGGCGGCGGGCGGGGAGCTGTTTTTT	CASSLSGGAAGGELFF
TRBV14	.	TRBJ1-1	.	TGTGCCAGCAGCCACGCCCCTACATGGACAGCAATGAACACTGAAGCTTTCTTT	CASSHAPTWTAMNTEAFF
TRBV5-1	once	TRBJ2-5	TRBD2	TGCGCCAGCAGCTCGGGGACGGGGAGGGAGGAGACCCAGTACTTC	CASSSGTGREETQYF
TRBV4-1	.	TRBJ2-2	.	TGCGCCAGCAGCCCTTACAGGGCCACCGGGGAGCTGTTTTTT	CASSPYRATGELFF
TRBV6-5	.	TRBJ1-1	TRBD1	TGTGCCAGCACTCTAAAACAGGGGGCTGAAGCTTTCTTT	CASTLKQGAEAFF
TRBV6-2/TRBV6-3	once	TRBJ2-1	TRBD1	TGTGCCAGCAGTTTTAGACAGGGACACGACAATGAGCAGTTCTTC	CASSFRQGHDNEQFF
TRBV11-3	.	TRBJ1-1	.	TGTGCCAGCAGCTTTGACTCCTTGACGCATAACACTGAAGCTTTCTTT	CASSFDSLTHNTEAFF
TRBV2	few	TRBJ1-2	TRBD1	TGTGCCAGCAGTATGGGACAGAGAACTAACTATGGCTACACCTTC	CASSMGQRTNYGYTF
TRBV3-1/TRBV3-2	.	TRBJ1-1	.	TGTGCCAGCAGCCAAGGTAGTCTGTCCCAAGTAGCTTTCTTT	CASSQGSLSQVAFF
TRBV7-8	.	TRBJ1-5	.	TGTGCCAGCAGCCTAGATCAGGGGAGTTATAGCAATCAGCCCCAGCATTTT	CASSLDQGSYSNQPQHF
TRBV29-1	.	TRBJ1-2	.	TGCAGCGTTGACAGGGAAAACTATGGCTACACCTTC	CSVDRENYGYTF
TRBV18	.	TRBJ1-1	TRBD1	TGTGCCAGCTCACCAGGACAGGGGGGAGCTTTCTTT	CASSPGQGGAFF
TRBV3-1/TRBV3-2	.	TRBJ1-2	.	TGTGCCAGCAGCCCCTCCGGGACTACTCTGTATGGCTACACCTTC	CASSPSGTTLYGYTF
TRBV9	once	TRBJ1-1	.	TGTGCCAGCACCAGAGGGATGTCAGACACTGAAGCTTTCTTT	CASTRGMSDTEAFF
TRBV5-1	.	TRBJ1-2	TRBD1	TGCGCCAGCAGCTTGGGAGGACAGGGGGTCGTCTATGGCTACACCTTC	CASSLGGQGVVYGYTF
TRBV18	.	TRBJ1-6	.	TGTGCCAGCTCACCAGATAGGAGCAATTCACCCCTCCACTTT	CASSPDRSNSPLHF
TRBV6-5	.	TRBJ2-7	TRBD2	TGTGCCAGCAGTTACTCCATCGGGGGGGAGGGCGAGCAGTACTTC	CASSYSIGGEGEQYF
TRBV3-1/TRBV3-2	.	TRBJ1-1	.	TGTGCCACCTCGGGGGGTTGGGACACTGAAGCTTTCTTT	CATSGGWDTEAFF
TRBV18	.	TRBJ1-2	TRBD1	TGTGCCAGCTCAGCTACCCCCGGGACAGATATTGGCTACACCTTC	CASSATPGTDIGYTF
TRBV5-1	.	TRBJ2-1	TRBD2	TGCGCCAGCAGCTTACTAGCGGTTAGGGAGCAGTTCTTC	CASSLLAVREQFF
TRBV6-1	.	TRBJ1-1	TRBD1	TGTGCCAGCAGTGACCTAGGACAGGGAGAAGCTTTCTTT	CASSDLGQGEAFF
TRBV4-2	.	TRBJ1-3	TRBD1	TGTGCCAGCAGCCAAGTGACAGGGGGCGTCACTGGAAACACCATATATTTT	CASSQVTGGVTGNTIYF
TRBV7-2	.	TRBJ2-2	.	TGTGCCAGCAGCTCGACTCCGAACACCGGGGAGCTGTTTTTT	CASSSTPNTGELFF
TRBV7-2	once	TRBJ1-3	.	TGTGCCAGCAGCTTATCGTGGGGAGCTGGAAACACCATATATTTT	CASSLSWGAGNTIYF
TRBV2	.	TRBJ1-2	.	TGTGCCAGCAGTGACGAGGGAGATGGCTACACCTTC	CASSDEGDGYTF
TRBV6-2/TRBV6-3	few	TRBJ2-2	TRBD1	TGTGCCAGCAGTTACTCAGAGGGGGCCTACTCAACCGGGGAGCTGTTTTTT	CASSYSEGAYSTGELFF
TRBV6-2/TRBV6-3	few	TRBJ1-1	.	TGTGCCAGCAGTTACGAGGGTGCGAACACTGAAGCTTTCTTT	CASSYEGANTEAFF
TRBV30	once	TRBJ1-2	.	TGTGCTTGGGGCGGGGGCTACACCTTC	CAWGGGYTF
TRBV18	.	TRBJ2-7	.	TGTGCCAGCTCACCAAGCAACTCGGGGGGCCTTGGGGAGCAGTACTTC	CASSPSNSGGLGEQYF
TRBV6-5	.	TRBJ2-5	.	TGTGCCAGCACGCAGGGTTGGCAAGAGACCCAGTACTTC	CASTQGWQETQYF
TRBV11-2	.	TRBJ1-5	.	TGTGCCAGCAGCTTAGATGCGGGGGTTCTCCAGCCCCAGCATTTT	CASSLDAGVLQPQHF
TRBV10-3	.	TRBJ1-2	.	TGTGCCATCAGTTACGACAACGCCTACACCTTC	CAISYDNAYTF
TRBV3-1/TRBV3-2	.	TRBJ1-6	.	TGTGCCCGGAGGAATGAGGGATGTTCAAATAATTCACCCCTCCACTTT	CARRNEGCSNNSPLHF
TRBV4-3	once	TRBJ1-2	.	TGCGCCAGCAGCCAAGTTTCAGGGAACTATGGCTACACCTTC	CASSQVSGNYGYTF
TRBV6-2/TRBV6-3	.	TRBJ1-2	.	TGTGCCAGCAGTTTCACAGGTGATAGAGGCTACACCTTC	CASSFTGDRGYTF
TRBV3-1/TRBV3-2	.	TRBJ2-7	.	TGTGCCAGCAGCCAAGAAGGCAGGGTAAGAAACTTC	CASSQEGRVRNF